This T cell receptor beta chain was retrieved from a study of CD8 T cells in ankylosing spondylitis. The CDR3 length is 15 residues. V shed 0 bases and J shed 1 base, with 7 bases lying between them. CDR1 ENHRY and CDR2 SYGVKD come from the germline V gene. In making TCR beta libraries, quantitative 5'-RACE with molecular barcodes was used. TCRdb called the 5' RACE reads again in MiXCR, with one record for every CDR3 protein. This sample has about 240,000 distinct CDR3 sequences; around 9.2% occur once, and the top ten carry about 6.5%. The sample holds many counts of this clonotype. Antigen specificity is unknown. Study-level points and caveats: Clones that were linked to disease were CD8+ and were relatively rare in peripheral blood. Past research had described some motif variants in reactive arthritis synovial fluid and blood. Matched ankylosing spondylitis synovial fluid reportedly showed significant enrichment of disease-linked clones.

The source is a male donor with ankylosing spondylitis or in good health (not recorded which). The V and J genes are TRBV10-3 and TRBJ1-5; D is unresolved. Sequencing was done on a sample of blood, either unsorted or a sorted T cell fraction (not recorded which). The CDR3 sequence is CAISESAESNQPQHF. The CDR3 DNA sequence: TGTGCCATCAGTGAGTCAGCAGAGAGCAATCAGCCCCAGCATTTT.